A single sample gave rise to the 18 T cell receptor beta chains below, sequenced in a study of blood T cell repertoires in COVID-19. This table comes from immunoSEQ multiplex PCR, and its TCRdb copy is limited to in-frame clones, with some not included. The profile shows almost 350,000 clones, approximately 89% of them singletons. What was sequenced was peripheral blood. These receptor sequences come from a woman aged 60-75 years with COVID-19, enrolled during active disease.

The chain employs TRBV3-1 (or the pseudogene TRBV3-2) and TRBJ1-3; D call uncertain. The CDR3 loop spans 17 amino acids. Germline V gene lookup returns CDR1 LGHDT and CDR2 YNNKEL (reference sequence). The V and J ends lost 4 bases and 0 bases respectively, with 16 bases between them. The CDR3 DNA sequence: TGTGCCAGCAGCCCCATAGTGACGGGGATCTCTGGAAACACCATATATTTT. Translating it yields CASSPIVTGISGNTIYF.

The genes are TRBV24-1 and TRBJ2-2; 11 bases agree with TRBD1. The CDR3 runs 18 residues. Germline V gives CDR1 KGHDR, CDR2 SFDVKD. V lost 4 bases, J lost 4 bases, and 10 bases stayed unmatched. The CDR3 coding sequence is TGTGCCACCAGTGACCATACTGGACAGGGGGCCGTCACCGGGGAGCTGTTTTTT. Protein: CATSDHTGQGAVTGELFF.

The rearrangement links TRBV24-1 to TRBJ2-1; 8 bases fit TRBD1. Trimming removed 4 bases from V and 7 bases from J; junction bases left unmatched: 5. The CDR3 is 14 amino acids. Germline values: CDR1 KGHDR, CDR2 SFDVKD. For the CDR3, the DNA is TGTGCCACCAGTGAGCAGGGGGCGGTGAATGAGCAGTTCTTC. Encoded protein: CATSEQGAVNEQFF.

The CDR3 DNA follows: TGTGCCAGCAGGAGCGGGGACTCCTACGAGCAGTACTTC. It yields the protein CASRSGDSYEQYF. The gene calls are TRBV6-5 and TRBJ2-7; 7 bases are shared with TRBD2. The CDR3 totals 13 residues. Germline-derived CDR1 and CDR2 are MNHEY and SVGAGI. V was pared by 6 bases and J by 0 bases, with 2 bases of the junction left unmatched.

The chain recombines TRBV5-1 with TRBJ1-1; 8 bases line up with TRBD1. The trim removed 5 bases at V and 0 bases at J, leaving 6 bases unmatched. The germline V gene encodes CDR1 SGHRS and CDR2 YFSETQ. The CDR3 length is 15 residues. The chain's CDR3 is CASSSKGQVNTEAFF. CDR3 bases: TGCGCCAGCAGTTCTAAGGGACAGGTGAACACTGAAGCTTTCTTT.

The rearrangement uses TRBV7-8 and TRBJ1-2; a possible D gene is TRBD1 (6 bases). Trimming removed 0 bases from V and 8 bases from J, with 7 bases in between. The CDR3 runs 12 residues. Germline V gene lookup returns CDR1 SGHVS and CDR2 FQNEAQ. The CDR3 nucleotides read TGTGCCAGCAGCTTAGCACAGGGCGGCTACACCTTC. It codes for CASSLAQGGYTF.

V and J are TRBV18 and TRBJ2-6; 9 nucleotides match TRBD1. The V and J ends lost 5 bases and 2 bases, in that order; junction bases with no gene match: 7. Per the germline V gene, CDR1 is KGHSH and CDR2 is LQKENI. The CDR3 totals 17 residues. CDR3 in amino acids: CASSSSRDRAGANVLTF. DNA of the CDR3: TGTGCCAGCTCATCGTCCCGGGACAGGGCTGGGGCCAACGTCCTGACTTTC.

The chain uses TRBV5-1 and TRBJ2-5; 8 nucleotides match TRBD2. The trim removed 0 bases at V and 2 bases at J, leaving 15 bases unmatched. From germline, CDR1 is SGHRS and CDR2 YFSETQ. The CDR3 is 19 amino acids. Here the CDR3 DNA reads TGCGCCAGCAGCTTGGCACCTGGGAGCGGGGGTTCTCTACAAGAGACCCAGTACTTC. It codes for CASSLAPGSGGSLQETQYF.

The J gene is TRBJ1-2, the V gene TRBV27; 9 nucleotides align to TRBD1. The CDR3 contains 15 residues. Germline assignment: CDR1 MNHEY and CDR2 SMNVEV (reference sequence). Germline trimming cut 5 bases from V and 1 base from J; bases unmatched to any gene: 5. The chain's CDR3 is CASSRTGVLNYGYTF. The CDR3 bases are TGTGCCAGCAGTCGGACAGGGGTCCTTAACTATGGCTACACCTTC.

The rearrangement uses TRBV7-2 and TRBJ2-3, with D possibly being TRBD2 (5 bases). The CDR3 is 15 amino acids. Per the germline V gene, CDR1 is SGHTA and CDR2 is FQGNSA. V was shortened by 1 base and J by 2 bases, with 10 bases between the two germline ends. For the CDR3, the DNA is TGTGCCAGCAGCTTAGTTCGGGGAATCACAGATACGCAGTATTTT. This translates into CASSLVRGITDTQYF.

V and J are TRBV10-3 and TRBJ1-5; D gene unclear. Trimming pared 2 bases from V and 0 bases from J, leaving 8 bases between. Germline lookup yields CDR1 ENHRY and CDR2 SYGVKD. The CDR3 totals 15 residues. CDR3 region: CAISEAGGSNQPQHF. The CDR3 nucleotides read TGTGCCATCAGTGAGGCCGGCGGTAGCAATCAGCCCCAGCATTTT.

This chain connects TRBV12-3 or TRBV12-4 to TRBJ1-1, with D hard to call. CDR3 length equals 11 residues. Between the trimmed V and J ends, which lost 6 bases and 1 base, there was a span of 3 bases. The CDR3 protein is CASSSNTEAFF. The DNA for the CDR3 is TGTGCCAGCAGCTCGAACACTGAAGCTTTCTTT.

CDR3 amino acids: CASSSGGQWGRTDTQYF. Written as DNA, the CDR3 is TGTGCCAGCAGCTCCGGCGGGCAGTGGGGTCGGACAGATACGCAGTATTTT. The chain combines TRBV5-4 with TRBJ2-3, with TRBD2 as a possible D gene (5 bases). V gave up 3 bases and J gave up 3 bases, with 20 bases separating them. Germline values: CDR1 SGHNT, CDR2 YYREEE (reference sequence). The CDR3 is 17 amino acids.

The gene calls are TRBV6-5 and TRBJ1-6; D call uncertain. Trimming shortened V by 2 bases and J by 3 bases, and 11 bases separated the two germline ends. Germline V lookup: CDR1 MNHEY, CDR2 SVGAGI. The CDR3 runs 16 residues. CDR3 nucleotide sequence: TGTGCCAGCAGTTACCAAGGAGACGACTATAATTCACCCCTCCACTTT. This codes for CASSYQGDDYNSPLHF.

The V gene is TRBV5-4, the J gene TRBJ1-1, with D possibly being TRBD1 (5 bases). V lost 1 base and J 3 bases, leaving 13 bases between the germline ends. The germline V gene encodes CDR1 SGHNT and CDR2 YYREEE (reference sequence). CDR3 length: 15 amino acids. CDR3 nucleotide sequence: TGTGCCAGCAGCTTGCTCACTGGGGGGGACACTGAAGCTTTCTTT. Protein: CASSLLTGGDTEAFF.

The genes are TRBV15 and TRBJ2-1, with D tentatively TRBD1 (6 bases). V gave up 8 bases and J gave up 1 base, with 24 bases separating them. CDR3 length: 18 amino acids. Looked up from germline, CDR1 is LNHNV and CDR2 is YYDKDF (reference sequence). The CDR3 loop is CATSQIIQGWGSYNEQFF. CDR3 in DNA: TGTGCCACCTCTCAAATAATACAGGGATGGGGTTCCTACAATGAGCAGTTCTTC. The full variable domain, its missing parts supplied by reference TRBV15 and TRBJ2-1, is DAMVIQNPRYQVTQFGKPVTLSCSQTLNHNVMYWYQQKSSQAPKLLFHYYDKDFNNEADTPDNFQSRRPNTSFCFLDIRSPGLGDTAMYLCATSQIIQGWGSYNEQFFGPGTRLTVL.

This clone appeared a few times. The rearrangement links TRBV7-2 to TRBJ1-6, with D possibly matching TRBD1 (6 bases). Germline CDR1 and CDR2: SGHTA and FQGNSA. CDR3 length: 18 residues. The V end lost 3 bases, the J end lost 0 bases, and 15 bases lay between the germline ends. CDR3 residues: CASSFGGQGSSYNSPLHF. DNA of the CDR3: TGTGCCAGCAGCTTTGGTGGGCAGGGGAGCTCCTATAATTCACCCCTCCACTTT. Combining the CDR3 with reference TRBV7-2 and TRBJ1-6 gives the whole variable domain GAGVSQSPSNKVTEKGKDVELRCDPISGHTALYWYRQSLGQGLEFLIYFQGNSAPDKSGLPSDRFSAERTGGSVSTLTIQRTQQEDSAVYLCASSFGGQGSSYNSPLHFGNGTRLTVT.

The rearrangement links TRBV14 to TRBJ1-1; D unresolved. Per germline, CDR1 SGHDN and CDR2 FVKESK. The CDR3 loop spans 13 amino acids. V was cut by 2 bases and J by 10 bases, with 14 bases left in between. CDR3 residues: CASSQSAGTRAFF. The CDR3 nucleotides are TGTGCCAGCAGCCAAAGCGCGGGAACTAGAGCTTTCTTT.